The 26 T cell receptor beta chains in this list originate from one sample, sequenced in a study of T-cell reconstitution after alpha-beta-depleted transplantation in children. Unique molecular identifiers tagged the TCRbeta library. TCRdb re-analysed the PCR reads in MiXCR, keeping a single row per CDR3 protein. The repertoire holds under 300,000 distinct CDR3 sequences, with approximately 10% as singletons. The sequences come from peripheral blood, collected 180 days after TCRalphabeta/CD19-depleted stem cell transplant. These receptor sequences come from a male patient aged 2-9 years who had a stem cell transplant for chronic granulomatous disease, so the T cells may come from the graft donor.

As to this clonotype: A much larger clone differs from this one at a single base, so this may be a read error. The gene calls are TRBV5-6 and TRBJ2-1; D is possibly TRBD1 (6 bases). Germline assignment: CDR1 SGHDT and CDR2 YYEEEE. The CDR3 is made up of 13 amino acids. Written as DNA, the CDR3 is TGTGCCAGCAGCCCTGCATGGACAGCTGAGCATTTCTTC. It encodes CASSPAWTAEHFF.

This clonotype showed up many times. The V gene is TRBV20-1, the J gene TRBJ1-2; 7 bases match TRBD1. Trimming at V came to 1 base and at J to 7 bases, leaving 12 bases not matched to a gene. Germline V CDR1 and CDR2: DFQATT, SNEGSKA (reference sequence). This CDR3 comprises 15 residues. The CDR3 DNA sequence: TGCAGTGCTAGAGCCATAGGAGGGGGCTCGGGTGGCTACACCTTC. Protein product: CSARAIGGGSGGYTF.

This clonotype was detected many times. The chain joins TRBV27 to TRBJ1-1; D is undetermined. Trimming removed 7 bases from V and 1 base from J, with 10 bases in between. Germline assignment: CDR1 MNHEY and CDR2 SMNVEV (reference sequence). CDR3 length: 13 amino acids. Here the CDR3 reads CASIDRGNTEAFF. The CDR3 nucleotides read TGTGCCAGCATCGACCGAGGGAACACTGAAGCTTTCTTT.

This clonotype was observed a handful of times. The chain has TRBV18 and TRBJ1-6; 7 nucleotides agree with TRBD1. The V gene's germline CDR1 is KGHSH and CDR2 LQKENI. CDR3 length: 14 amino acids. The V segment lost 6 bases and the J segment 9 bases; nucleotides outside the gene matches: 8. CDR3 residues: CASSVQGWRSPLHF. In DNA form, the CDR3 reads TGTGCCAGCTCGGTACAGGGGTGGCGTTCACCCCTCCACTTT.

This clonotype was picked up a small number of times. This sequence joins TRBV28 and TRBJ1-5; TRBD1 might be the D (5 bases). The CDR3 length is 13 residues. V lost 10 bases, J lost 5 bases, and 15 bases lay in between. Germline loops: CDR1 MDHEN, CDR2 SYDVKM. The CDR3 sequence is CATALGVHQPQHF. DNA for the CDR3: TGTGCCACCGCCCTGGGGGTACATCAGCCCCAGCATTTT.

This clonotype was counted ten times or more. The rearrangement links TRBV11-1 to TRBJ2-2, with 10 bases identical to TRBD2. The germline CDR1 and CDR2 sequences are SGHAT and FQDESV (reference sequence). This CDR3 has 18 amino acids. The V segment lost 0 bases and the J segment 5 bases; nucleotides outside the gene matches: 9. The CDR3 nucleotides read TGTGCCAGCAGCTTAGCTAACAGCGGGAGGGCCCAGACCGGGGAGCTGTTTTTT. Encoded protein: CASSLANSGRAQTGELFF.

This clonotype appeared many times. The chain couples TRBV5-1 to TRBJ2-7, with 8 positions matching TRBD2. V was pared by 1 base and J by 5 bases, with 8 bases of the junction left unmatched. The CDR3 length is 15 residues. The V gene's germline CDR1 is SGHRS and CDR2 YFSETQ. CDR3 in amino acids: CASSLFPAGGDEQYF. As DNA, the CDR3 is TGCGCCAGCAGCTTGTTTCCGGCGGGAGGAGACGAGCAGTACTTC.

This clonotype was detected a few times. The rearrangement links TRBV28 to TRBJ1-5; D remains ambiguous. V lost 6 bases and J lost 0, with 12 bases in between. The germline V gene has CDR1 MDHEN and CDR2 SYDVKM. The CDR3 covers 15 residues. The CDR3 loop reads CASRVTDYSNQPQHF. The CDR3 bases are TGTGCCAGCAGAGTGACGGATTATAGCAATCAGCCCCAGCATTTT.

This clonotype was recorded at least ten times. The J gene is TRBJ2-7, the V gene TRBV18, with 7 bases aligning to TRBD1. V lost 3 bases to trimming and J lost 1 base; unmatched junction nucleotides: 3. Germline CDR1 and CDR2: KGHSH and LQKENI. The CDR3 sequence is 14 residues long. The chain's CDR3 is CASSPWDSSYEQYF. DNA of the CDR3: TGTGCCAGCTCACCCTGGGACAGTTCCTACGAGCAGTACTTC.

The sample holds a few counts of this clonotype. The V call is TRBV7-9, the J call TRBJ2-7; D is perhaps TRBD1 or TRBD2 (5 bases each). The germline CDR1 and CDR2 sequences are SEHNR and FQNEAQ (reference sequence). Trimming left V 4 bases short and J 0 bases short, with 10 bases between. CDR3 length equals 14 residues. CDR3 nucleotides: TGTGCCAGCAGCTCAGGGAGAAGCTCCTACGAGCAGTACTTC. It yields the protein CASSSGRSSYEQYF.

J is TRBJ2-7 and V is TRBV8-2; TRBD1, as called in the table, went unchecked against the DNA. TRBV8-2 is assigned pseudogene status. The CDR3 totals 19 residues. CDR3 nucleotides: TGTGGCAGCAGTTTAATCAGTGTGCTGGGACAGGCTTTCTCCTACGAGCAGTACTTC. It specifies CGSSLISVLGQAFSYEQYF.

About this clonotype: A read error may be the cause here, since a much bigger clone is one base away. The chain is built from TRBV20-1 and TRBJ2-3; 14 bases agree with TRBD2. CDR3 length equals 17 residues. The germline V gene encodes CDR1 DFQATT and CDR2 SNEGSKA (reference sequence). As DNA, the CDR3 is TGCTGTGCTAGAACCGGGACTAGCGGGAGCAGGACAGATACGCAGTATTTT. Its translation: CCARTGTSGSRTDTQYF.

In its sample, this clonotype was seen many times. The chain has TRBV6-6 and TRBJ2-7; unclear D gene. Germline CDR1 and CDR2: MNHNY and SVGAGI (reference sequence). The V gene lost 5 bases and the J gene lost 6 bases, with 11 bases spanning the gap. This CDR3 contains 12 residues. The CDR3 DNA reads as TGTGCCAGCAGTACCCCTCCCGCCGAGCAGTACTTC. It is translated as CASSTPPAEQYF.

This clonotype showed up many times. The chain has TRBV28 and TRBJ2-7; 10 bases are a match to TRBD1. Trimming cost V 3 bases and J 2 bases; bases outside gene matches: 4. Germline V gene sequence: CDR1 MDHEN, CDR2 SYDVKM. The CDR3 has 15 amino acids. The CDR3 coding sequence is TGTGCCAGCAGTTTCGACAGGGGGCTCCCCTACGAGCAGTACTTC. It translates to CASSFDRGLPYEQYF.

This clonotype has at least ten counts. V and J are TRBV20-1 and TRBJ2-3; tentatively, D is TRBD2 (6 bases). This CDR3 spans 14 amino acids. CDR1 is DFQATT, CDR2 SNEGSKA, per germline (reference sequence). V was cut by 6 bases and J by 5 bases, with 18 bases left in between. The CDR3 sequence: CSARRGPEGDTQYF. In DNA, the CDR3 is TGCAGTGCCCGGCGGGGCCCCGAGGGAGATACGCAGTATTTT.

In this sample, this clonotype turned up many times. The chain is built from TRBV7-2 and TRBJ2-1; 13 nucleotides line up with TRBD2. This CDR3 is built from 17 residues. V lost 4 bases to trimming and J lost 9 bases; unmatched junction nucleotides: 12. The germline CDR1 and CDR2 sequences are SGHTA and FQGNSA. Written as DNA, the CDR3 is TGTGCCAGCAGCTCCCCCGGACTAGCGGGAGACTTGGGTGAGCAGTTCTTC. This sequence encodes CASSSPGLAGDLGEQFF.

The table lists this clonotype with many counts. The chain links TRBV14 to TRBJ2-3, with 8 nucleotides matching TRBD2. Germline trimming cut 3 bases from V and 9 bases from J; bases unmatched to any gene: 11. CDR3 length: 15 amino acids. Germline values: CDR1 SGHDN, CDR2 FVKESK. The CDR3 nucleotides are TGTGCCAGCAGCCAGAGACTAGCGCGGTACAGCACGCAGTATTTT. As protein: CASSQRLARYSTQYF.

This clonotype was observed at least ten times. The V gene is TRBV7-3, the J gene TRBJ2-1; tentatively, D is TRBD2 (7 bases). Germline values: CDR1 SGHTA, CDR2 FQGTGA. The CDR3 runs to 13 residues. Trimming removed 7 bases at V and 7 bases at J, with 14 bases between. CDR3 DNA: TGTGCCAGCAAAGGGGGGGCCCAAAATGAGCAGTTCTTC. Translation: CASKGGAQNEQFF.

This clonotype was recorded many times. The chain is built from TRBV20-1 and TRBJ2-1; D gene ambiguous. Germline V gene lookup returns CDR1 DFQATT and CDR2 SNEGSKA (reference sequence). The CDR3 is made up of 13 amino acids. Trimming took 3 bases from V and 6 from J, leaving 12 bases between them. The DNA of the CDR3 is TGCAGTGCTAGCTTCGCGGAAACCAATGAGCAGTTCTTC. Translated, it gives CSASFAETNEQFF.

This clonotype has a single count. This clone may be a read error of a much larger clone one base away. The chain recombines TRBV27 with TRBJ2-5; 8 nucleotides match TRBD1. CDR3 length equals 14 residues. The germline V gene encodes CDR1 MNHEY and CDR2 SMNVEV (reference sequence). DNA for the CDR3: TGTGCCAGCAGTCTCAGGGGGCATGAGGAGACCCGGTACTTC. Its translation: CASSLRGHEETRYF.

This clonotype was observed many times. The chain uses TRBV5-1 and TRBJ2-7; D gene ambiguous. The CDR3 sequence is 14 residues long. Trimming took 1 base from V and 0 from J, leaving 8 bases between them. The germline gives CDR1 SGHRS, CDR2 YFSETQ. Written as DNA, the CDR3 is TGCGCCAGCAGCTTGACCTCCACCTCCTACGAGCAGTACTTC. Translation gives CASSLTSTSYEQYF.

In this sample, this clonotype turned up many times. V and J are TRBV6-2 or TRBV6-3 and TRBJ2-1; D not resolved. V lost 2 bases, J lost 4 bases, and 12 bases lay in between. CDR1 and CDR2 from the germline V gene are MNHEY and SVGEGT. This CDR3 has 15 amino acids. The CDR3 here is CASSYENSRYNEQFF. The CDR3 DNA is TGTGCCAGCAGTTACGAAAACAGCCGGTACAATGAGCAGTTCTTC.

Many counts were recorded for this clonotype. V and J are TRBV27 and TRBJ2-7, with 9 bases identical to TRBD1. This CDR3 contains 16 residues. V shed 10 bases, J shed 0 bases, and the junction held 13 bases outside the gene matches. Per germline, CDR1 MNHEY and CDR2 SMNVEV (reference sequence). The DNA of the CDR3 is TGTGCCACCGTTAGACGGGGACAGGGAGCCTCCTACGAGCAGTACTTC. Translation gives CATVRRGQGASYEQYF.

This clonotype was recorded at least ten times. The CDR3 here is CASSGLAGGDNEQFF. CDR3 bases: TGCGCCAGCAGCGGACTAGCGGGAGGGGACAATGAGCAGTTCTTC. The gene calls are TRBV5-1 and TRBJ2-1, with 15 bases aligning to TRBD2. Germline CDR1 and CDR2: SGHRS and YFSETQ. V lost 4 bases, J lost 5 bases, and 1 base stayed unmatched. This CDR3 has 15 residues.

This clonotype appeared many times. The chain is built from TRBV4-1 and TRBJ2-4; D unclear. This CDR3 has 13 amino acids. Germline loops: CDR1 MGHRA, CDR2 YSYEKL. The ends were cut back, 0 bases at V and 9 bases at J, with 9 bases in the middle. The CDR3 is CASSQEHFGIQYF. The CDR3 DNA is TGCGCCAGCAGCCAAGAACATTTTGGCATTCAGTACTTC.

This clonotype occurred many times. The chain employs TRBV28 and TRBJ2-2; no firm D call. Germline V gene sequence: CDR1 MDHEN, CDR2 SYDVKM. The CDR3 loop spans 15 amino acids. The V end lost 0 bases, the J end lost 4 bases, and 9 bases lay between the germline ends. DNA of the CDR3: TGTGCCAGCAGTTTATGGGGATCGAGCACCGGGGAGCTGTTTTTT. Amino acid sequence: CASSLWGSSTGELFF.